This T cell receptor beta chain was identified during a study of blood T cells in healthy people across ages. The V gene's germline CDR1 is SGHDN and CDR2 FVKESK. V was pared by 3 bases and J by 4 bases, with 9 bases between. The CDR3 sequence is 13 residues long. A second 7 to 11 cycle PCR used barcoded and J-beta primers. TCRdb called the 5' RACE reads again in MiXCR, with one record for every CDR3 protein. The repertoire holds about 730,000 distinct CDR3 sequences, with 40% to 45% as singletons. Sequenced material: blood. The chain couples TRBV14 to TRBJ1-1; no clear D. The clonotype was recovered from a woman aged 55 to 70 in good health. The CDR3 region is CASSQWVSTEAFF. CDR3 nucleotides: TGTGCCAGCAGCCAGTGGGTCAGCACTGAAGCTTTCTTT.